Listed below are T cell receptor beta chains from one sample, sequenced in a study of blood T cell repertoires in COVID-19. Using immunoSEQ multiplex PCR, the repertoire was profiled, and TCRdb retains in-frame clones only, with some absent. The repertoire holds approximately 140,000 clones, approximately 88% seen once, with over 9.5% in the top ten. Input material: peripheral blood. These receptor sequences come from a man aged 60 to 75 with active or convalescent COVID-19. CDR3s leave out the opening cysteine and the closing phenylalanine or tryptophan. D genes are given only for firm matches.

CDR3: ASRPGLAGAGELF; D: TRBD2; V: TRBV5-1; J: TRBJ2-2
CDR3: ASGKGLANYGYT; D: .; V: TRBV5-1; J: TRBJ1-2
CDR3: ASSSTGFRDSPLH; D: .; V: TRBV7-8; J: TRBJ1-6
CDR3: ASSQEQGVYNEQF; D: TRBD1; V: TRBV3-1/TRBV3-2; J: TRBJ2-1
CDR3: ASSLAGNRAADTQY; D: .; V: TRBV7-9; J: TRBJ2-3
CDR3: ASSQAGGANTEAF; D: TRBD1; V: TRBV3-1/TRBV3-2; J: TRBJ1-1
CDR3: ASSPGTGLNSPLH; D: TRBD1; V: TRBV2; J: TRBJ1-6
CDR3: ASSQYREETQY; D: .; V: TRBV4-3; J: TRBJ2-5
CDR3: SASSGAGSGANVLT; D: TRBD2; V: TRBV29-1; J: TRBJ2-6
CDR3: ASKNSGTANTGELF; D: TRBD1; V: TRBV28; J: TRBJ2-2
CDR3: ASSPGGSDTQY; D: TRBD2; V: TRBV4-2; J: TRBJ2-3
CDR3: ASSTHPGRESRDTQY; D: TRBD2; V: TRBV28; J: TRBJ2-3
CDR3: ASKEGGSRSYEQY; D: TRBD2; V: TRBV6-6; J: TRBJ2-7
CDR3: ASKGATGQPQH; D: .; V: TRBV19; J: TRBJ1-5
CDR3: ASTVNREREQY; D: .; V: TRBV6-6; J: TRBJ2-7
CDR3: ATLDRVDGGVTEAF; D: TRBD1; V: TRBV19; J: TRBJ1-1
CDR3: ASSPNTGREQY; D: .; V: TRBV18; J: TRBJ2-7
CDR3: ASSLSRGLGSLNQPQH; D: .; V: TRBV28; J: TRBJ1-5
CDR3: ASSHGGNTEAF; D: .; V: TRBV7-9; J: TRBJ1-1
CDR3: ASSILPGTAYGYT; D: TRBD1; V: TRBV7-2; J: TRBJ1-2
CDR3: ASSTRDSGLAGGTDTQY; D: TRBD2; V: TRBV19; J: TRBJ2-3
CDR3: ASRKTSGRNSSYEQY; D: TRBD2; V: TRBV7-2; J: TRBJ2-7
CDR3: ASSQGSSNEQF; D: .; V: TRBV4-1; J: TRBJ2-1
CDR3: SVAGTSALGDEQF; D: TRBD2; V: TRBV29-1; J: TRBJ2-1
CDR3: ATSDLHSSGANVLT; D: .; V: TRBV24-1; J: TRBJ2-6
CDR3: ASSLAGTVTNEKLF; D: TRBD1; V: TRBV5-4; J: TRBJ1-4
CDR3: ASSLGAGGNTDTQY; D: TRBD2; V: TRBV7-3; J: TRBJ2-3
CDR3: ASSSLGTSGRVDTQY; D: TRBD2; V: TRBV9; J: TRBJ2-3
CDR3: ASSLPWDTLSNQPQH; D: .; V: TRBV28; J: TRBJ1-5
CDR3: SARGTIHYEQY; D: TRBD2; V: TRBV20-1; J: TRBJ2-7
CDR3: ASSINLQYEQY; D: .; V: TRBV19; J: TRBJ2-7
CDR3: ASSQDRQTNQPQH; D: .; V: TRBV4-2; J: TRBJ1-5
CDR3: ATSDLGQGRGDTQY; D: TRBD1; V: TRBV24-1; J: TRBJ2-3
CDR3: SVGPRTGEKLF; D: .; V: TRBV29-1; J: TRBJ1-4
CDR3: ASKVARSNQPQH; D: .; V: TRBV2; J: TRBJ1-5
CDR3: ASSLARGPSNQPQH; D: TRBD1; V: TRBV7-8; J: TRBJ1-5
CDR3: ASNTGGWNTEAF; D: .; V: TRBV19; J: TRBJ1-1
CDR3: ASGKGDNQPQH; D: .; V: TRBV13; J: TRBJ1-5
CDR3: ASSTSGTGYEQY; D: TRBD1; V: TRBV19; J: TRBJ2-7
CDR3: ASSLGEQGETQY; D: .; V: TRBV27; J: TRBJ2-5
CDR3: ASSATNSLAGNNEQF; D: TRBD2; V: TRBV18; J: TRBJ2-1
CDR3: ASSLSGYQETQY; D: .; V: TRBV11-2; J: TRBJ2-5
CDR3: ASSREYNSPLH; D: .; V: TRBV18; J: TRBJ1-6
CDR3: ASKLGTGDLNQPQH; D: TRBD1; V: TRBV23-1; J: TRBJ1-5
CDR3: ASKRLAGVGEQF; D: TRBD2; V: TRBV6-6; J: TRBJ2-1
CDR3: ATSDPRGLAAEFSTDTQY; D: TRBD2; V: TRBV24-1; J: TRBJ2-3
CDR3: ASSPYRGLADEQF; D: .; V: TRBV7-9; J: TRBJ2-1
CDR3: ASRPPPGHTGELF; D: .; V: TRBV28; J: TRBJ2-2
CDR3: ASSQGLGTAFNYGYT; D: TRBD1; V: TRBV3-1/TRBV3-2; J: TRBJ1-2
CDR3: ASSHIRTSGSRGYNEQF; D: TRBD2; V: TRBV13; J: TRBJ2-1
CDR3: ASNPPGREQY; D: .; V: TRBV6-2/TRBV6-3; J: TRBJ2-7
CDR3: ASSSGLAGYNEQF; D: TRBD2; V: TRBV5-4; J: TRBJ2-1